The rows below give T cell receptor beta chains drawn from one sample of a study of cytomegalovirus exposure and HLA in healthy donors. The assay was immunoSEQ multiplex PCR, and TCRdb's table has in-frame clones only and misses some. Its clone listing holds about 200,000 clones. Material for sequencing was PBMCs. Receptors were obtained from a boy younger than 18 in good health and CMV-seronegative. The CDR3 runs from the conserved cysteine through the conserved F or W. The D gene is left open where the match is weak.

D gene,V gene,J gene,CDR3 protein,CDR3 DNA
-,TRBV5-1,TRBJ2-6,CASSLDSAGANVLTF,TGCGCCAGCAGCCTAGACAGTGCTGGGGCCAACGTCCTGACTTTC
-,TRBV14,TRBJ1-6,CASSQVSGGAGPLHF,TGTGCCAGCAGCCAAGTTTCGGGCGGGGCCGGTCCCCTCCACTTT
TRBD1,TRBV4-3,TRBJ2-2,CASSQPGTDKAGELFF,TGCGCCAGCAGCCAGCCCGGGACAGATAAGGCCGGGGAGCTGTTTTTT
-,TRBV6-5,TRBJ2-1,CASRTTWNEQFF,TGTGCCAGCAGGACAACTTGGAATGAGCAGTTCTTC
TRBD1,TRBV30,TRBJ1-2,CAWRKDRNYGYTF,TGTGCCTGGAGGAAGGACAGGAACTATGGCTACACCTTC
-,TRBV15,TRBJ2-1,CATSREGSSYNEQFF,TGTGCCACCAGCAGGGAGGGAAGCTCCTACAATGAGCAGTTCTTC
-,TRBV4-2,TRBJ2-6,CASSPNMYGLVLALSGANVLTF,TGTGCCAGCAGCCCAAATATGTATGGACTCGTTCTGGCTCTCTCTGGGGCCAACGTCCTGACTTTC
-,TRBV7-9,TRBJ1-2,CASSLAGGNGYTF,TGTGCCAGCAGCTTAGCCGGCGGTAATGGCTACACCTTC
TRBD1,TRBV4-1,TRBJ1-2,CASSLNPGQGVYGYTF,TGCGCCAGCAGCTTAAATCCGGGACAGGGTGTCTATGGCTACACCTTC
-,TRBV2,TRBJ2-1,CASSEAASYNEQFF,TGTGCCAGCAGTGAAGCGGCCAGTTACAATGAGCAGTTCTTC
-,TRBV10-3,TRBJ2-1,CATKGGGDEQFF,TGTGCCACCAAGGGGGGGGGCGATGAGCAGTTCTTC
-,TRBV5-4,TRBJ1-3,CASSLSGPGNTIYF,TGTGCCAGCAGCTTGTCAGGTCCTGGAAACACCATATATTTT
TRBD1,TRBV6-6,TRBJ1-4,CASRGLPGQPEKLFF,TGTGCCAGCCGAGGCTTACCGGGACAGCCCGAAAAACTGTTTTTT
-,TRBV2,TRBJ1-5,CASNSEGVQPQHF,TGTGCCAGCAATTCAGAAGGGGTTCAACCCCAGCATTTT
TRBD2,TRBV18,TRBJ2-7,CASSPSTSGGSYEQYF,TGTGCCAGCTCACCTTCGACTAGCGGGGGATCCTACGAGCAGTACTTC
-,TRBV4-1,TRBJ2-4,CASSQKAGTAELAKNIQYF,TGCGCCAGCAGCCAAAAGGCGGGGACAGCAGAACTAGCCAAAAACATTCAGTACTTC
-,TRBV9,TRBJ1-3,CASSLGVQENTIYF,TGTGCCAGCAGCTTGGGCGTTCAAGAAAACACCATATATTTT
-,TRBV27,TRBJ2-6,CASRRGYSSGANVLTF,TGTGCCAGCAGAAGAGGGTATAGCTCTGGGGCCAACGTCCTGACTTTC
TRBD2,TRBV5-1,TRBJ2-3,CASSLGVSGGADTQYF,TGCGCCAGCAGCTTGGGCGTTAGCGGGGGGGCAGATACGCAGTATTTT
TRBD1,TRBV27,TRBJ1-1,CASSQPGGTEAFF,TGTGCCAGCAGTCAACCAGGGGGCACTGAAGCTTTCTTT
TRBD1,TRBV6-6,TRBJ1-2,CASLPGGQGASGYTF,TGTGCCAGCCTCCCTGGGGGACAGGGGGCCAGTGGCTACACCTTC
TRBD1,TRBV5-1,TRBJ2-7,CASSFRDSHFYEQYF,TGCGCCAGCAGCTTCCGGGACAGCCACTTCTACGAGCAGTACTTC
-,TRBV5-1,TRBJ2-5,CASSLLGRGSETQYF,TGCGCCAGCAGCTTGCTGGGCAGGGGCTCGGAGACCCAGTACTTC
TRBD1,TRBV6-6,TRBJ2-7,CASSRTGLFYEQYF,TGTGCCAGCAGCCGGACAGGATTATTCTACGAGCAGTACTTC
-,TRBV27,TRBJ2-3,CASSLAPGDSSDTQYF,TGTGCCAGCAGTTTGGCGCCAGGGGATTCTTCAGATACGCAGTATTTT
TRBD2,TRBV13,TRBJ2-2,CASSLGLAGEIYTGELFF,TGTGCCAGCAGCTTAGGGCTAGCGGGGGAAATTTACACCGGGGAGCTGTTTTTT
-,TRBV19,TRBJ2-5,CASSIQGQETQYF,TGTGCCAGTAGTATACAGGGTCAAGAGACCCAGTACTTC
TRBD1,TRBV19,TRBJ2-4,CASTPTGEPKNIQYF,TGTGCCAGTACCCCGACAGGGGAACCCAAAAACATTCAGTACTTC
TRBD1,TRBV5-6,TRBJ1-2,CASSSPLRTGSDYGYTF,TGCGCCAGCAGCTCCCCTCTACGGACAGGGAGTGACTATGGCTACACCTTC
-,TRBV4-3,TRBJ1-2,CASSQADRDHNYGYTF,TGCGCCAGCAGCCAGGCTGACCGGGATCATAACTATGGCTACACCTTC
TRBD2,TRBV4-2,TRBJ2-3,CASRLAGPRDTQYF,TGTGCCAGCAGACTAGCGGGGCCCCGAGATACGCAGTATTTT
-,TRBV6-1,TRBJ2-7,CASSENTSPPIYEQYF,TGTGCCAGCAGTGAGAATACATCACCCCCCATCTACGAGCAGTACTTC
-,TRBV7-2,TRBJ1-1,CASRRGWQINTEAFF,TGTGCCAGCAGGAGAGGGTGGCAAATAAACACTGAAGCTTTCTTT
TRBD2,TRBV7-2,TRBJ2-3,CASSLGLAGTDTQYF,TGTGCCAGCAGCCTAGGACTAGCGGGCACAGATACGCAGTATTTT
TRBD1,TRBV7-9,TRBJ2-7,CASAWGQGAYEQYF,TGTGCCAGCGCCTGGGGACAGGGTGCCTACGAGCAGTACTTC
TRBD1,TRBV5-4,TRBJ2-2,CASSLDPGQGAGELFF,TGTGCCAGCAGCTTGGATCCGGGACAGGGAGCCGGGGAGCTGTTTTTT
-,TRBV11-2,TRBJ2-7,CASRGRSYEQYF,TGTGCCAGCCGGGGTCGCTCCTACGAGCAGTACTTC
-,TRBV30,TRBJ1-1,CAWTVYMNTEAFF,TGTGCCTGGACTGTATATATGAACACTGAAGCTTTCTTT
TRBD1,TRBV5-1,TRBJ2-1,CASSLRVTGGLDEQFF,TGCGCCAGCAGCTTACGGGTGACAGGGGGCTTGGATGAGCAGTTCTTC
-,TRBV19,TRBJ1-2,CASSISGNYGYTF,TGTGCCAGTAGTATATCGGGGAACTATGGCTACACCTTC
-,TRBV11-2,TRBJ2-7,CASSLGPTYEQYF,TGTGCCAGCAGCTTAGGTCCAACCTACGAGCAGTACTTC
-,TRBV19,TRBJ1-3,CASSPSGAGRDAIYF,TGTGCCAGTAGTCCAAGTGGGGCAGGGCGAGATGCCATATATTTT
-,TRBV30,TRBJ2-3,CASSDSLLPAGPDTQYF,TGTGCCTCTTCGGACAGTTTACTGCCCGCCGGCCCAGATACGCAGTATTTT
-,TRBV7-2,TRBJ1-2,CASRKTGTSPNYGYTF,TGTGCCAGCAGAAAAACCGGGACAAGCCCTAACTATGGCTACACCTTC